The rows below give T cell receptor beta chains drawn from one sample of a study of shared clonotypes between healthy human individuals. The repertoire was sequenced with immunoSEQ multiplex PCR; TCRdb's copy has only in-frame clones and lacks some. The table shows millions of clones, with more than 90% occurring only once. Sequenced material: naive CD4+ T cells sorted from blood. The origin of the receptors is a man younger than 35 in good health. CDR3s include the opening cysteine and the closing phenylalanine or tryptophan. The D gene is left open where the match is weak.

j_call: TRBJ1-6; d_call: TRBD1; v_call: TRBV4-1; cdr3_aa: CASSQDGQGRNSPLHF
j_call: TRBJ1-2; d_call: .; v_call: TRBV7-2; cdr3_aa: CASSLEARFLYGYTF
j_call: TRBJ2-7; d_call: .; v_call: TRBV30; cdr3_aa: CAWSHPGLKDYEQYF
j_call: TRBJ2-2; d_call: .; v_call: TRBV9; cdr3_aa: CASSLISKSDITGEDTGELFF
j_call: TRBJ1-2; d_call: .; v_call: TRBV11-2; cdr3_aa: CASSLGSGSNYGYTF
j_call: TRBJ1-6; d_call: TRBD1; v_call: TRBV9; cdr3_aa: CASSRDRDNSPLHF
j_call: TRBJ1-2; d_call: .; v_call: TRBV27; cdr3_aa: CASSSAPGSRDGYTF
j_call: TRBJ2-1; d_call: .; v_call: TRBV6-5; cdr3_aa: CASSYSSLGGNEQFF
j_call: TRBJ2-1; d_call: TRBD1; v_call: TRBV7-6; cdr3_aa: CASRPSGTGVNEQFF
j_call: TRBJ1-4; d_call: TRBD1; v_call: TRBV14; cdr3_aa: CASSQARQGQREKLFF
j_call: TRBJ2-1; d_call: .; v_call: TRBV28; cdr3_aa: CASSLPGSVREQFF
j_call: TRBJ2-7; d_call: TRBD2; v_call: TRBV25-1; cdr3_aa: CASRFGTSGEQYF
j_call: TRBJ2-3; d_call: .; v_call: TRBV28; cdr3_aa: CASSEQGGTDTQYF
j_call: TRBJ2-1; d_call: TRBD2; v_call: TRBV9; cdr3_aa: CASSVGLSGNYNEQFF
j_call: TRBJ1-2; d_call: .; v_call: TRBV6-6; cdr3_aa: CASSDREGSLYGYTF
j_call: TRBJ2-7; d_call: .; v_call: TRBV19; cdr3_aa: CAYYNSASKESYEQYF
j_call: TRBJ2-5; d_call: .; v_call: TRBV5-4; cdr3_aa: CASSDPGRPETQYF
j_call: TRBJ1-3; d_call: .; v_call: TRBV11-2; cdr3_aa: CASSPLPGRRHGNTIYF
j_call: TRBJ2-7; d_call: TRBD1; v_call: TRBV7-9; cdr3_aa: CASSFEGTGGYEQYF
j_call: TRBJ1-1; d_call: TRBD1; v_call: TRBV30; cdr3_aa: CAWGTGGWVTEAFF
j_call: TRBJ2-2; d_call: TRBD2; v_call: TRBV7-2; cdr3_aa: CASSLLAGGPGGELFF
j_call: TRBJ2-4; d_call: .; v_call: TRBV4-3; cdr3_aa: CASSQEAPGGVAKNIQYF
j_call: TRBJ2-7; d_call: TRBD2; v_call: TRBV5-6; cdr3_aa: CASSTGTRSSYEQYF
j_call: TRBJ1-1; d_call: .; v_call: TRBV11-2; cdr3_aa: CASSLFQGGTEAFF
j_call: TRBJ2-7; d_call: TRBD1; v_call: TRBV29-1; cdr3_aa: CSVGTGGYEQYF
j_call: TRBJ1-4; d_call: .; v_call: TRBV5-1; cdr3_aa: CASNVGGTNEKLFF
j_call: TRBJ1-4; d_call: TRBD1; v_call: TRBV2; cdr3_aa: CASSTRQGTNEKLFF
j_call: TRBJ1-1; d_call: .; v_call: TRBV5-4; cdr3_aa: CASSLEGGSMNTEAFF
j_call: TRBJ2-1; d_call: .; v_call: TRBV5-4; cdr3_aa: CASSADSISYNEQFF
j_call: TRBJ2-4; d_call: .; v_call: TRBV28; cdr3_aa: CASSLRENIQYF
j_call: TRBJ2-7; d_call: TRBD2; v_call: TRBV6-5; cdr3_aa: CASSYSSGSGAYEQYF
j_call: TRBJ2-5; d_call: TRBD1; v_call: TRBV5-1; cdr3_aa: CASSRGQQETQYF
j_call: TRBJ2-7; d_call: .; v_call: TRBV18; cdr3_aa: CASSPLPGGLEQYF
j_call: TRBJ2-5; d_call: .; v_call: TRBV5-1; cdr3_aa: CASSEPQETQYF
j_call: TRBJ2-5; d_call: TRBD1; v_call: TRBV19; cdr3_aa: CASSIESTGTAAETQYF
j_call: TRBJ1-2; d_call: .; v_call: TRBV11-2; cdr3_aa: CASSLGSNYGYTF
j_call: TRBJ1-2; d_call: .; v_call: TRBV28; cdr3_aa: CASGGGGYTF
j_call: TRBJ1-6; d_call: .; v_call: TRBV6-5; cdr3_aa: CASSPGLTNSPLHF
j_call: TRBJ2-5; d_call: .; v_call: TRBV6-5; cdr3_aa: CASRRDVQETQYF
j_call: TRBJ1-3; d_call: .; v_call: TRBV28; cdr3_aa: CASIGFGFSGNTIYF
j_call: TRBJ1-5; d_call: .; v_call: TRBV15; cdr3_aa: CATSRDGGQVNQPQHF
j_call: TRBJ2-7; d_call: TRBD1; v_call: TRBV5-6; cdr3_aa: CASSLADRDLGEQYF
j_call: TRBJ1-5; d_call: TRBD1; v_call: TRBV4-1; cdr3_aa: CASSQDGQGVLQPQHF
j_call: TRBJ2-5; d_call: .; v_call: TRBV5-1; cdr3_aa: CASSLAGSQETQYF
j_call: TRBJ1-1; d_call: .; v_call: TRBV6-1; cdr3_aa: CASRYGKDTEAFF
j_call: TRBJ2-1; d_call: TRBD2; v_call: TRBV5-1; cdr3_aa: CASIILERELSNEQFF
j_call: TRBJ1-2; d_call: .; v_call: TRBV4-2; cdr3_aa: CASSQDFTRTGQGYTF
j_call: TRBJ2-7; d_call: TRBD1; v_call: TRBV5-1; cdr3_aa: CASSLNLKTGTGSYEQYF
j_call: TRBJ1-2; d_call: TRBD1; v_call: TRBV5-8; cdr3_aa: CASSPWTGGNGYTF
j_call: TRBJ1-6; d_call: .; v_call: TRBV19; cdr3_aa: CASSIDRQQLYNSPLHF
j_call: TRBJ2-3; d_call: TRBD2; v_call: TRBV5-1; cdr3_aa: CASSFSPLGGVPHTDTQYF
j_call: TRBJ1-2; d_call: .; v_call: TRBV9; cdr3_aa: CASSGEGGRTYGYTF
j_call: TRBJ1-1; d_call: .; v_call: TRBV4-1; cdr3_aa: CASSQDPAAGRWNTEAFF
j_call: TRBJ1-5; d_call: .; v_call: TRBV9; cdr3_aa: CASSVGDSRNQPQHF
j_call: TRBJ1-3; d_call: .; v_call: TRBV7-2; cdr3_aa: CASSLMGAVSGNTIYF
j_call: TRBJ2-1; d_call: TRBD2; v_call: TRBV10-3; cdr3_aa: CATSKTSGGLSYNEQFF
j_call: TRBJ2-7; d_call: TRBD2; v_call: TRBV2; cdr3_aa: CASRAGTSGGYEQYF
j_call: TRBJ2-1; d_call: TRBD2; v_call: TRBV5-6; cdr3_aa: CASSQATSGEQFF
j_call: TRBJ2-6; d_call: .; v_call: TRBV27; cdr3_aa: CASRRSSGANVLTF